This passage covers 14 T cell receptor beta chains from one sample sequenced in a study of technical replicates of blood from a handful of donors. Sequencing used immunoSEQ multiplex PCR; TCRdb keeps in-frame clones, though not all of them. This sample has over 70,000 clones, with more than 85% found just once. Source material: T cells isolated from PBMCs. Every receptor here comes from a human donor in good health.

V is TRBV7-9 and J is TRBJ2-2, with D perhaps matching TRBD2 (5 bases). V was shortened by 8 bases and J by 3 bases, with 10 bases between the two germline ends. The germline CDR1 and CDR2 sequences are SEHNR and FQNEAQ (reference sequence). This CDR3 is 13 amino acids long. The CDR3 loop is CASRTRDTGELFF. In nucleotides, the CDR3 is TGTGCCAGCCGAACGAGGGACACCGGGGAGCTGTTTTTT.

The chain combines TRBV19 with TRBJ1-2; 10 bases line up with TRBD1. The J segment lost 4 bases and the V segment lost 6 bases, leaving 5 bases of the junction unmatched. This CDR3 has 14 residues. CDR1 is LNHDA, CDR2 SQIVND, per germline (reference sequence). The DNA for the CDR3 is TGTGCCAGTAGCACCGGGACAGGGGCCTATGGCTACACCTTC. Its translation: CASSTGTGAYGYTF. Full variable domain (rest looked up from reference TRBV19 and TRBJ1-2): DGGITQSPKYLFRKEGQNVTLSCEQNLNHDAMYWYRQDPGQGLRLIYYSQIVNDFQKGDIAEGYSVSREKKESFPLTVTSAQKNPTAFYLCASSTGTGAYGYTFGSGTRLTVV.

CDR3 sequence (DNA): TGTGCCAGCAGCGTTAGCGGGGTTTCCTACAATGAGCAGTTCTTC. Translated, it gives CASSVSGVSYNEQFF. This chain connects TRBV7-3 to TRBJ2-1; 8 bases map to TRBD2. V lost 5 bases, J lost 1 base, and 4 bases stayed unmatched. Germline V lookup: CDR1 SGHTA, CDR2 FQGTGA. This CDR3 spans 15 amino acids.

The chain is built from TRBV5-1 and TRBJ2-3; 8 bases fit TRBD2. V dropped 4 bases and J dropped 2; count of bases not matched to a gene: 3. CDR3 length: 14 residues. The V gene's germline CDR1 is SGHRS and CDR2 YFSETQ. The CDR3 here is CASSAGLATDTQYF. Written as DNA, the CDR3 is TGCGCCAGCAGCGCAGGACTAGCCACAGATACGCAGTATTTT.

The chain recombines TRBV7-9 with TRBJ2-6; D is uncertain. The germline V gene has CDR1 SEHNR and CDR2 FQNEAQ (reference sequence). Trimming shortened V by 4 bases and J by 0 bases, and 10 bases separated the two germline ends. This CDR3 region has 16 residues. The CDR3 DNA reads TGTGCCAGCAGCTCCAACCAGGACTCTGGGGCCAACGTCCTGACTTTC. Its translation: CASSSNQDSGANVLTF.

The chain couples TRBV19 to TRBJ2-3; D remains ambiguous. Between the trimmed V and J ends, which lost 0 bases and 4 bases, there was a span of 5 bases. The CDR3 is 13 residues long. The germline V gene encodes CDR1 LNHDA and CDR2 SQIVND (reference sequence). CDR3 protein: CASSIDYADTQYF. The CDR3 DNA is TGTGCCAGTAGTATAGATTATGCAGATACGCAGTATTTT.

The chain links TRBV27 to TRBJ2-7; 8 nucleotides agree with TRBD2. Germline-derived CDR1 and CDR2 are MNHEY and SMNVEV (reference sequence). V lost 4 bases, J lost 5 bases, and 16 bases stayed unmatched. The CDR3 runs 17 residues. The CDR3 sequence: CASSSSAGAHGFDEQYF. The CDR3 DNA is TGTGCCAGCAGTTCCTCAGCGGGGGCTCATGGTTTCGACGAGCAGTACTTC.

The chain combines TRBV5-1 with TRBJ2-1; 9 positions agree with TRBD2. V was clipped by 7 bases and J by 7 bases; unmatched bases: 6. The CDR3 consists of 13 residues. Germline V gene data show CDR1 as SGHRS and CDR2 as YFSETQ. The CDR3 sequence is CASRAGGKNEQFF. CDR3 in DNA: TGCGCCAGCCGGGCGGGAGGGAAGAATGAGCAGTTCTTC. The complete variable domain, with remaining parts taken from reference TRBV5-1 and TRBJ2-1, reads KAGVTQTPRYLIKTRGQQVTLSCSPISGHRSVSWYQQTPGQGLQFLFEYFSETQRNKGNFPGRFSGRQFSNSRSEMNVSTLELGDSALYLCASRAGGKNEQFFGPGTRLTVL.

The chain carries TRBV9 and TRBJ2-7; D unresolved. V dropped 0 bases and J dropped 3 bases, with 7 bases sitting between them. The germline gives CDR1 SGDLS, CDR2 YYNGEE. The CDR3 length is 13 residues. Here the CDR3 DNA reads TGTGCCAGCAGCGTAGGCGGTGACTACGAGCAGTACTTC. This encodes CASSVGGDYEQYF.

The chain recombines TRBV29-1 with TRBJ1-2; TRBD1 is a possible D gene (6 bases). This CDR3 spans 12 amino acids. V was cut by 4 bases and J by 8 bases, with 14 bases left in between. The germline gives CDR1 SQVTM, CDR2 ANQGSEA. Written as DNA, the CDR3 is TGCAGCGTTGGAAGGGGGGGTGGGGGCTACACCTTC. Protein: CSVGRGGGGYTF.

About this clone itself: At the DNA level, this CDR3 is encoded by other sequences in the same sample as well. This chain links TRBV10-3 with TRBJ2-5; the D gene is possibly TRBD1 (5 bases). The CDR3 has 13 residues. V was shortened by 2 bases and J by 4 bases, with 8 bases between the two germline ends. CDR1 is ENHRY, CDR2 SYGVKD, per germline. Here the CDR3 reads CAISEARGETQYF. In DNA, the CDR3 is TGTGCCATCAGTGAGGCTAGGGGAGAGACCCAGTACTTC.

The J gene is TRBJ1-5, the V gene TRBV28; TRBD1 is a possible D gene (5 bases). The CDR3 is 15 amino acids. The V gene lost 5 bases and the J gene lost 0 bases, with 11 bases spanning the gap. In germline, CDR1 is MDHEN, CDR2 SYDVKM. This CDR3 is CASSPTVPSNQPQHF. CDR3 coding DNA: TGTGCCAGCAGTCCGACAGTTCCTAGCAATCAGCCCCAGCATTTT.

The chain uses TRBV19 and TRBJ1-2; D is unclear. The germline V gene has CDR1 LNHDA and CDR2 SQIVND (reference sequence). Between the trimmed V and J ends, which lost 1 base and 7 bases, there was a span of 13 bases. The CDR3 has 14 residues. The CDR3 loop is CASSIAPTGSGYTF. The CDR3 nucleotides read TGTGCCAGTAGTATAGCTCCAACCGGTTCTGGCTACACCTTC. Full variable domain (remainder filled in from reference TRBV19 and TRBJ1-2): DGGITQSPKYLFRKEGQNVTLSCEQNLNHDAMYWYRQDPGQGLRLIYYSQIVNDFQKGDIAEGYSVSREKKESFPLTVTSAQKNPTAFYLCASSIAPTGSGYTFGSGTRLTVV.

This chain joins TRBV4-2 and TRBJ1-4; 8 nucleotides line up with TRBD1. After removal of 0 bases from V and 4 bases from J, the junction contained 4 bases not matched to a gene. Germline CDR1 is LGHNA and CDR2 is YNFKEQ. The CDR3 runs to 16 residues. In DNA form, the CDR3 reads TGTGCCAGCAGCCAAGATAAAGGACAGGGTAATGAAAAACTGTTTTTT. Translated: CASSQDKGQGNEKLFF.